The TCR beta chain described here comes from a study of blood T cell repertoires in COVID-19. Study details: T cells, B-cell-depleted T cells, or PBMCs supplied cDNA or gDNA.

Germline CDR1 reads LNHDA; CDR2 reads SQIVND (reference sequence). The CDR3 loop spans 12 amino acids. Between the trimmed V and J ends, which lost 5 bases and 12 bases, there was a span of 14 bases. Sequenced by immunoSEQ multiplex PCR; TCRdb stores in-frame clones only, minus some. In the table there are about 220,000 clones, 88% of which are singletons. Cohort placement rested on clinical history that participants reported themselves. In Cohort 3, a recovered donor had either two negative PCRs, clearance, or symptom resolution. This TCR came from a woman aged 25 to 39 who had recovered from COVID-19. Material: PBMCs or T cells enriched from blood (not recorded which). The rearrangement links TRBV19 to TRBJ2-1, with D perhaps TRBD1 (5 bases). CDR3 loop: CASSDQGIGQFF. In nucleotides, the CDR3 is TGTGCCAGTAGTGACCAGGGTATAGGGCAGTTCTTC. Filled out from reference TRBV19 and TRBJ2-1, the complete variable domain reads DGGITQSPKYLFRKEGQNVTLSCEQNLNHDAMYWYRQDPGQGLRLIYYSQIVNDFQKGDIAEGYSVSREKKESFPLTVTSAQKNPTAFYLCASSDQGIGQFFGPGTRLTVL.